Following are 18 T cell receptor beta chains from one sample sequenced in a study of blood T cell repertoires in COVID-19. Sequenced by immunoSEQ multiplex PCR; TCRdb stores in-frame clones only, minus some. The sample includes 150,000 to 200,000 clones, 82% seen only once; the top ten take 4.5% to 5.5%. Material: peripheral blood. Receptors originate from a woman in her thirties with acute or convalescent COVID-19.

This chain joins TRBV6-5 and TRBJ2-7, with 10 bases matching TRBD2. J was trimmed by 9 bases and V by 2 bases; bases with no gene match: 7. This CDR3 has 14 residues. Germline V gene data show CDR1 as MNHEY and CDR2 as SVGAGI. As DNA, the CDR3 is TGTGCCAGCAGTTACGACCTAGGACTAGCGGCGCAGTACTTC. Encoded protein: CASSYDLGLAAQYF.

The chain is built from TRBV5-6 and TRBJ1-2; D gene ambiguous. Per germline, CDR1 SGHDT and CDR2 YYEEEE. Between the trimmed V and J ends, which lost 4 bases and 3 bases, there was a span of 19 bases. CDR3 length equals 16 residues. CDR3 region: CASSPPAGRGHYGYTF. The DNA for the CDR3 is TGTGCCAGCAGCCCCCCCGCCGGGAGAGGCCACTATGGCTACACCTTC.

The sample holds one count of this clone. V and J are TRBV4-3 and TRBJ1-5; 7 bases align to TRBD1. Germline V gene sequence: CDR1 LGHNA, CDR2 YSLEER. CDR3 size: 14 residues. The ends lost 3 bases at V and 5 bases at J; junction bases unmatched: 4. The CDR3 bases are TGCGCCAGCAGCCAGACAGGGTTTCATCAGCCCCAGCATTTT. Translating gives CASSQTGFHQPQHF.

V and J are TRBV19 and TRBJ1-6, with 8 bases matching TRBD1. Losses at the gene ends were 5 bases for V and 11 bases for J; bases not matched to a gene: 11. This CDR3 spans 15 amino acids. Germline-derived CDR1 and CDR2 are LNHDA and SQIVND (reference sequence). CDR3: CASSPRTGTSAPLHF. The CDR3 DNA reads TGTGCCAGTAGTCCAAGGACAGGGACTTCGGCACCCCTCCACTTT.

V gene TRBV30 combines with J gene TRBJ2-7, with D possibly being TRBD2 (5 bases). Trimming took off 1 base at V and 1 base at J, with 5 bases between the two ends. Germline loops: CDR1 GTSNPN, CDR2 SVGIG (reference sequence). The CDR3 is made up of 12 amino acids. The CDR3 is CAWSAGSYEQYF. As DNA, the CDR3 is TGTGCCTGGAGTGCGGGGTCCTACGAGCAGTACTTC. The whole variable domain, remainder taken from reference TRBV30 and TRBJ2-7, is SQTIHQWPATLVQPVGSPLSLECTVEGTSNPNLYWYRQAAGRGLQLLFYSVGIGQISSEVPQNLSASRPQDRQFILSSKKLLLSDSGFYLCAWSAGSYEQYFGPGTRLTVT.

This clone was observed a handful of times. The gene calls are TRBV9 and TRBJ1-1; 8 nucleotides match TRBD1. This CDR3 region has 15 residues. Unmatched junction bases numbered 5, after V lost 0 bases and J lost 4 bases. Germline CDR1 and CDR2: SGDLS and YYNGEE. Here the CDR3 reads CASSVVGQGGTEAFF. The CDR3 bases are TGTGCCAGCAGCGTAGTAGGACAGGGCGGCACTGAAGCTTTCTTT. Filled out from reference TRBV9 and TRBJ1-1, the complete variable domain reads DSGVTQTPKHLITATGQRVTLRCSPRSGDLSVYWYQQSLDQGLQFLIQYYNGEERAKGNILERFSAQQFPDLHSELNLSSLELGDSALYFCASSVVGQGGTEAFFGQGTRLTVV.

CDR3 nucleotide sequence: TGTGCCAGCAGCATGCAGCGGGGGAGGGAGACCCAGTACTTC. This codes for CASSMQRGRETQYF. The rearrangement joins TRBV7-2 to TRBJ2-5, with 8 bases aligning to TRBD2. With 5 bases clipped from V and 5 bases from J, the junction kept 7 bases outside the gene matches. The CDR3 is made up of 14 amino acids. Germline V gives CDR1 SGHTA, CDR2 FQGNSA.

V and J are TRBV5-1 and TRBJ2-1, with TRBD2 matching over 11 bases. CDR1 is SGHRS, CDR2 YFSETQ, per germline. The V gene end was trimmed by 0 bases and the J gene end by 8 bases; junction bases not matched to a gene: 4. This CDR3 has 15 residues. The CDR3 nucleotides are TGCGCCAGCAGCTTGGGACTAGCGGGAATCGATGAGCAGTTCTTC. This gives the protein CASSLGLAGIDEQFF.

V is TRBV5-6 and J is TRBJ1-2, with D possibly being TRBD1 (6 bases). The V gene lost 0 bases and the J gene lost 6 bases, with 15 bases spanning the gap. Germline V gives CDR1 SGHDT, CDR2 YYEEEE. The CDR3 is 15 residues long. As DNA, the CDR3 is TGTGCCAGCAGCTTGGCCTTTTCAGGGGTGAATGGCTACACCTTC. Translated, it gives CASSLAFSGVNGYTF.

This clone was counted once. The chain carries TRBV9 and TRBJ2-5; 7 bases line up with TRBD2. The CDR3 is made up of 15 amino acids. Unmatched junction bases numbered 10, after V lost 4 bases and J lost 4 bases. Germline CDR1 is SGDLS and CDR2 is YYNGEE. CDR3 DNA sequence: TGTGCCAGCAGCCCCACGGCGGGGGTGGGAGAGACCCAGTACTTC. Residues: CASSPTAGVGETQYF.

V is TRBV15 and J is TRBJ1-4, with D possibly TRBD1 on 6 matching bases. Trimming left V 5 bases short and J 0 bases short, with 13 bases between. The CDR3 covers 16 residues. The germline gives CDR1 LNHNV, CDR2 YYDKDF (reference sequence). CDR3 sequence reads: CATSGGQRATNEKLFF. The CDR3 DNA reads TGTGCCACCAGCGGAGGACAGAGAGCAACTAATGAAAAACTGTTTTTT.

The V gene is TRBV4-1, the J gene TRBJ1-6; 9 nucleotides agree with TRBD1. This CDR3 is 14 amino acids long. CDR1 MGHRA and CDR2 YSYEKL come from the germline V gene. The ends lost 3 bases at V and 6 bases at J; junction bases unmatched: 0. The CDR3 reads CASSQGQGNSPLHF. DNA for the CDR3: TGCGCCAGCAGCCAGGGACAGGGTAATTCACCCCTCCACTTT.

The chain employs TRBV6-4 and TRBJ2-2, with 11 bases lining up with TRBD2. Trimming at V came to 6 bases and at J to 3 bases, leaving 6 bases not matched to a gene. There are 16 residues in the CDR3. Germline assignment: CDR1 MRHNA and CDR2 SNTAGT. The CDR3 sequence is CASSPLLAGDTGELFF. CDR3 DNA sequence: TGTGCCAGCAGCCCCCTACTAGCGGGGGACACCGGGGAGCTGTTTTTT.

The V call is TRBV4-2, the J call TRBJ2-1, with 11 bases fitting TRBD2. Germline V gene data show CDR1 as LGHNA and CDR2 as YNFKEQ. The trim removed 0 bases at V and 8 bases at J, leaving 6 bases unmatched. The CDR3 consists of 16 residues. The CDR3 DNA reads as TGTGCCAGCAGCCAAGAATTACTAGCGGGAGCCGATGAGCAGTTCTTC. This codes for CASSQELLAGADEQFF.

The rearrangement links TRBV29-1 to TRBJ2-4; 8 bases match TRBD2. This CDR3 region has 15 residues. Germline values: CDR1 SQVTM, CDR2 ANQGSEA. Trimming at V came to 7 bases and at J to 3 bases, leaving 11 bases not matched to a gene. The CDR3 sequence: CSAQPAGGDKNIQYF. The CDR3 DNA reads TGCAGCGCGCAGCCGGCGGGGGGCGACAAAAACATTCAGTACTTC.

The chain couples TRBV18 to TRBJ1-2, with D possibly TRBD1 on 6 matching bases. Trimming stripped 5 bases from V and 0 bases from J, with 16 bases between. The CDR3 length is 16 residues. Looked up from germline, CDR1 is KGHSH and CDR2 is LQKENI. The CDR3 spells CASSDQQGIANYGYTF. DNA of the CDR3: TGTGCCAGCTCAGACCAACAGGGTATAGCTAACTATGGCTACACCTTC. Full variable domain (outside the CDR3, taken from reference TRBV18 and TRBJ1-2): NAGVMQNPRHLVRRRGQEARLRCSPMKGHSHVYWYRQLPEEGLKFMVYLQKENIIDESGMPKERFSAEFPKEGPSILRIQQVVRGDSAAYFCASSDQQGIANYGYTFGSGTRLTVV.

This chain's CDR3 is CASIDPDSNEKLFF. The CDR3 DNA reads as TGTGCCAGCATAGATCCGGACAGTAATGAAAAACTGTTTTTT. The chain uses TRBV6-6 and TRBJ1-4; D may be TRBD1 (6 bases). Deletions cut 7 bases from V and 4 bases from J, with 13 bases between. Per germline, CDR1 MNHNY and CDR2 SVGAGI (reference sequence). There are 14 residues in the CDR3.

The chain uses TRBV11-1 and TRBJ2-7; weak D call: TRBD2 (6 bases). Looked up from germline, CDR1 is SGHAT and CDR2 is FQDESV (reference sequence). CDR3 size: 16 residues. Trimming cost V 0 bases and J 0 bases, with 12 bases left between them. CDR3 coding DNA: TGTGCCAGCAGCTTAGCGCGGGGCAACCCCTCCTACGAGCAGTACTTC. It codes for CASSLARGNPSYEQYF.